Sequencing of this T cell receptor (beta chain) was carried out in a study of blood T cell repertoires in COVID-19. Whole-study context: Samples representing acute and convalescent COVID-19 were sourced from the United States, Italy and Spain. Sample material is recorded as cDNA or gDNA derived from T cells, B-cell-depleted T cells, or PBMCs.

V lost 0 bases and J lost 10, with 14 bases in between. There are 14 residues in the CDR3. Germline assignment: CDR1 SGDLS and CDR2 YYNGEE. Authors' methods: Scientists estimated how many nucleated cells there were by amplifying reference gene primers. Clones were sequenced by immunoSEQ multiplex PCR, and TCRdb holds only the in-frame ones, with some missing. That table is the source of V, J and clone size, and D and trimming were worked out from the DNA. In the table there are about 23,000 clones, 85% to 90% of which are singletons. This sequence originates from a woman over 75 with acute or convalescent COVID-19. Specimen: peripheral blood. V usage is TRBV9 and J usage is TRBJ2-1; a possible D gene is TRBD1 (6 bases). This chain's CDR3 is CASSVGVYDREQFF. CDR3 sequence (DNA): TGTGCCAGCAGCGTAGGAGTATATGACAGGGAGCAGTTCTTC.